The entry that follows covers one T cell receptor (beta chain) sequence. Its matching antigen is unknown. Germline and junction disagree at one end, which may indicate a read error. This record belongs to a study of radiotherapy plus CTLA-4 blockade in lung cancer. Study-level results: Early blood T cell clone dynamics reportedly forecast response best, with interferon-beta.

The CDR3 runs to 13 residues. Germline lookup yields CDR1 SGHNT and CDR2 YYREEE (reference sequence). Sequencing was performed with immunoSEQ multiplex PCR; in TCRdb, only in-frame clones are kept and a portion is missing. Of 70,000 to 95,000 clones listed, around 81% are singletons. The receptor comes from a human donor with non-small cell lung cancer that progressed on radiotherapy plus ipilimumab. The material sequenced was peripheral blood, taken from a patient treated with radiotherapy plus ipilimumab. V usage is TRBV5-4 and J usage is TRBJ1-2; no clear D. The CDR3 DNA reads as TGTACCAGCAGCTTAGACCAGGCCTATGGCTACACCTTC. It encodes CTSSLDQAYGYTF.